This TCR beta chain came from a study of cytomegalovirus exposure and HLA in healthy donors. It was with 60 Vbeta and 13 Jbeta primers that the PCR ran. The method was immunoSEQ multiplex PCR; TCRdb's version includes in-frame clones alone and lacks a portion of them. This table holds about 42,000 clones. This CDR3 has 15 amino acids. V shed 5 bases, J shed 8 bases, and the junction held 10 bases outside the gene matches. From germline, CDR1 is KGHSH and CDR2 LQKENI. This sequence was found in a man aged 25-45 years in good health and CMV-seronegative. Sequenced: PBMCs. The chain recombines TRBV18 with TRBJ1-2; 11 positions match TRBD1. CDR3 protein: CASSAKTGQGGGYTF. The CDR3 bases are TGTGCCAGCTCAGCCAAGACGGGACAGGGGGGCGGCTACACCTTC.